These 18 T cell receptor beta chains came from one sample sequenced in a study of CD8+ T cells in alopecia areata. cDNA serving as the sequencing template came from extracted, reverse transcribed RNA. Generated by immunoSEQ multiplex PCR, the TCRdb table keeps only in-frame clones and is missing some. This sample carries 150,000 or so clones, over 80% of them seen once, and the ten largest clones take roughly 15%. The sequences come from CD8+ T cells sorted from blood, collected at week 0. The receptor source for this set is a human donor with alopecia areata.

In nucleotides, the CDR3 is TGCAGCGTTGATGGTTTTTCGGTCTACAATGAGCAGTTCTTC. Its translation: CSVDGFSVYNEQFF. The chain couples TRBV29-1 to TRBJ2-1; D is unclear. The V and J ends lost 3 bases and 3 bases respectively, with 12 bases between them. The germline V gene has CDR1 SQVTM and CDR2 ANQGSEA. CDR3 length: 14 residues.

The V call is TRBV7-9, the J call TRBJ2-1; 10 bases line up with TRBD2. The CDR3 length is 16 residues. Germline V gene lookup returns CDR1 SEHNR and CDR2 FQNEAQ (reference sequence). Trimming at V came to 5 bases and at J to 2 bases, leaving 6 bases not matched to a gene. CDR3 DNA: TGTGCCAGCAGCAGCCGGACTAGCGGTCCCTACAATGAGCAGTTCTTC. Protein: CASSSRTSGPYNEQFF.

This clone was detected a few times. Here the CDR3 reads CASSSDSGTEAFF. In nucleotides, the CDR3 is TGTGCCAGCAGCTCCGACAGCGGGACTGAAGCTTTCTTT. This chain uses TRBV13 with TRBJ1-1, with a tentative D call TRBD1 (5 bases). The CDR3 spans 13 residues. V lost 4 bases and J lost 5, with 11 bases in between. CDR1 PRHDT and CDR2 FYEKMQ come from the germline V gene (reference sequence).

The CDR3 coding sequence is TGTGCCAGCAGCTTAGACATGGAGGGGTACGAGCAGTACTTC. It is translated as CASSLDMEGYEQYF. The chain recombines TRBV7-2 with TRBJ2-7; D possibly corresponds to TRBD2 (6 bases). The CDR3 consists of 14 residues. Trimming stripped 1 base from V and 4 bases from J, with 11 bases between. From germline, CDR1 is SGHTA and CDR2 FQGNSA.

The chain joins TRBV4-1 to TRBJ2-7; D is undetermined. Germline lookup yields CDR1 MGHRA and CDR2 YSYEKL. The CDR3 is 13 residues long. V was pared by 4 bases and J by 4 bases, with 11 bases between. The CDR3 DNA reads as TGCGCCAGCAGCCGCCCTTGGGGTTACGAGCAGTACTTC. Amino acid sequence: CASSRPWGYEQYF.

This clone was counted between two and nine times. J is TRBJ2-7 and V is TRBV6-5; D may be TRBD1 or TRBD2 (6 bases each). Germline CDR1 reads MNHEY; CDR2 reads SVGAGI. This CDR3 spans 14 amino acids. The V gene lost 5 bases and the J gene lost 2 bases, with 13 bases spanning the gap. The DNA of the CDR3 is TGTGCCAGCAGTCACGAAGGGGGGCCCTACGAGCAGTACTTC. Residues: CASSHEGGPYEQYF.

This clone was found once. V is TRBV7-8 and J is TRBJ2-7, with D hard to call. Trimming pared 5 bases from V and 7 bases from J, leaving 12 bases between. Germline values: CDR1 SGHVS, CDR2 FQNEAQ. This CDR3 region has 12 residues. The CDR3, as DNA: TGTGCCAGCAGCCCCACAGTTGGAGAGCAGTACTTC. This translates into CASSPTVGEQYF.

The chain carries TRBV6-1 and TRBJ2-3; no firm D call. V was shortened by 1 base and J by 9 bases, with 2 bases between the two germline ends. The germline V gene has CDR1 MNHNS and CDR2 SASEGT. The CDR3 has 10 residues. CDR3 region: CASSEGTQYF. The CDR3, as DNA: TGTGCCAGCAGTGAAGGGACGCAGTATTTT.

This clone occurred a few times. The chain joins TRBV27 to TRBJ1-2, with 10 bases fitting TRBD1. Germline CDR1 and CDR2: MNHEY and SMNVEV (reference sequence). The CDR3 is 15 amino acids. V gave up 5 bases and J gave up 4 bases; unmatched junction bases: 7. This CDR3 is CASSRGQGRSYGYTF. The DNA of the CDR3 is TGTGCCAGCAGTCGGGGACAGGGGCGAAGCTATGGCTACACCTTC.

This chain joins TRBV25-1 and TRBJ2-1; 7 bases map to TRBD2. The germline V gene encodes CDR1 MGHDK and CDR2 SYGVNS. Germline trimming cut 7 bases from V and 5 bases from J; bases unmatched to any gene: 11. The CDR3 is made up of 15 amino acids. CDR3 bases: TGTGCCAGCACCCTCGGGGAGGGACGGCACAATGAGCAGTTCTTC. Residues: CASTLGEGRHNEQFF.

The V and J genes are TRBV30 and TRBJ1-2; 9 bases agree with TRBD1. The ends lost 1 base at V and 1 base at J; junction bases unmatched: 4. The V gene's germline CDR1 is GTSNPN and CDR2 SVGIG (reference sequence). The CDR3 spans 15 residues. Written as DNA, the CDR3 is TGTGCCTGGAGTGCCGGGACAGGGAGTAACTATGGCTACACCTTC. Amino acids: CAWSAGTGSNYGYTF.

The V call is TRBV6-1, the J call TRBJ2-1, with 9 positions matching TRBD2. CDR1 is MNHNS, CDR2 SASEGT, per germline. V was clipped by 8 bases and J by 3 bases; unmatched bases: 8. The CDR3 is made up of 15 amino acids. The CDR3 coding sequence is TGTGCCAGCTCCGGAGCGGGGGGTCACTACAATGAGCAGTTCTTC. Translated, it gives CASSGAGGHYNEQFF.

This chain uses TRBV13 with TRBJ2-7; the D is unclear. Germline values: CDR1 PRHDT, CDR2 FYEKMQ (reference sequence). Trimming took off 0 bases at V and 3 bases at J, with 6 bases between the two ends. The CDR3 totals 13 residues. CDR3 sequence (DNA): TGTGCCAGCAGCTTAGGTCAGGACTACGAGCAGTACTTC. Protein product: CASSLGQDYEQYF.

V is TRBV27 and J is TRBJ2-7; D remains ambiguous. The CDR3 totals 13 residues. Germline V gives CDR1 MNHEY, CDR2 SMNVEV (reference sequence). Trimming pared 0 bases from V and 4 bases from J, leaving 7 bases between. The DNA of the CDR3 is TGTGCCAGCAGTTTATCGGAGAGATACGAGCAGTACTTC. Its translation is CASSLSERYEQYF.

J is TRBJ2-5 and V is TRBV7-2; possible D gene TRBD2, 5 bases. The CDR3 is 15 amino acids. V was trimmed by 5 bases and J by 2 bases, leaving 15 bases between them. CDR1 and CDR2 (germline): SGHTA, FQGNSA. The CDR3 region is CASSQDSAAQETQYF. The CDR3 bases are TGTGCCAGCAGCCAGGACTCGGCCGCACAAGAGACCCAGTACTTC.

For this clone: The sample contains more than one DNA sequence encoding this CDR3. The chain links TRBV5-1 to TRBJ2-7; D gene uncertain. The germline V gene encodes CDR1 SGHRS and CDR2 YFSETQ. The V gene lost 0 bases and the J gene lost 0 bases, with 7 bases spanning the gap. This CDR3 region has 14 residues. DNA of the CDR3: TGCGCCAGCAGCTTGGGGTCGAGCTCCTACGAGCAGTACTTC. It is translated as CASSLGSSSYEQYF.

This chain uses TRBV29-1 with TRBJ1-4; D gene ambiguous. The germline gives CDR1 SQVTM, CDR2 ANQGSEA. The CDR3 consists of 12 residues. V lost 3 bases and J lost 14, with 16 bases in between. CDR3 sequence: CSVDGGRSGLFF. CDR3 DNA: TGCAGCGTTGACGGAGGGAGGTCGGGGCTGTTTTTT.

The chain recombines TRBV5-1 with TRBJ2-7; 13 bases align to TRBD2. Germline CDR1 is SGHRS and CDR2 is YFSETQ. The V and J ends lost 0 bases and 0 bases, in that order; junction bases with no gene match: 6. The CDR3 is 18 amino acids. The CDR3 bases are TGCGCCAGCAGCTTGGAGGTCGGGACTAGCGGGGCCTCCTACGAGCAGTACTTC. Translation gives CASSLEVGTSGASYEQYF.